The TCR beta chain described here comes from a study of shared clonotypes between healthy human individuals (dated by TCRdb to the early 2020s). Concerning the study at large: The cohort comprised two women and three men aged 18 to 49 years. To estimate repertoire size and how much clonotype sharing occurs between individuals, the study deeply sequenced the blood TCR repertoires of five healthy adults. Different laboratories and diverse techniques were used to prepare libraries and sequence TCR repertoires, to increase sequencing depth and limit assay-specific biases. Per donor, leukapheresis produced somewhere between about 0.9 and 9.5 billion PBMCs. For each donor, three plates each were used for CD4 naive and CD4 memory, two plates were used for CD8 naive, and one plate was used for CD8 memory.

This clone was recorded only once. What this receptor recognizes is not known. Qualities for individual bases were not recorded, and no much larger clone is one base off. What the authors observed across the whole study: Sampling was limited to blood, and TCR repertoires in tissue likely differ from TCR repertoires in blood. Compared with non-shared clonotypes, the clonotypes found in all four sorted-subset donors had higher generation probabilities. Based on pairwise subsampling, the degree of clonotype sharing among donors was expected to be affected by sequencing depth. Incomplete sequencing was indicated by rarefaction of sorted-subset datasets, despite the large sequencing depth. Naive subsets generally had larger estimated clonotype richness than memory subsets. When a few donors were compared, the shared fraction of clonotypes was about 5% for naive CD4, roughly 3.4% for naive CD8, about 2.5% for memory CD4, and roughly 0.43% for memory CD8. Because the study included only a small number of donors, the genetic and exposure-history diversity represented was limited.

Donors were healthy HIV-negative adults with no recently reported acute infections or vaccinations. Every donor was a Caucasian adult living in Nashville, Tennessee, USA. CD4+ T cells were enriched by magnetic negative selection, after which naive cells were positively selected on CD45RA and the negative fraction was taken as the memory subset. After blood collection by leukapheresis, PBMCs were isolated using Ficoll-Histopaque density gradient centrifugation and then cryopreserved in the vapor phase of liquid nitrogen. Analytical flow cytometry was used to check the purity and quantity of every magnetically sorted T cell population. Genomic DNA was isolated from each sorted fraction and quantified by UV absorbance on a Nanodrop 2000c. The CDR3 sequence holds 15 residues, the cysteine and phenylalanine included. The DNA shown is the 45-base CDR3, in frame from base 1. From a lookup of the germline V gene (reference sequence), CDR1 and CDR2 are MNHNY and SVGAGI. V gives up 0 bases and J gives up 2 bases, and the segment between their germline ends measures 11 bases.

TCR CDR3 regions were amplified from genomic DNA by multiplex PCR using the deep immunoSEQ assay. Genomic DNA extracted from each cell subset was distributed evenly over all wells of several immunoSEQ 96-well plates, and each plate served as one replicate. Each replicate PCR for sorted subsets received roughly 200 ng genomic DNA, equal to about 30,000 T cell genomes. Purified libraries were measured with a Qubit 3.0 fluorometer, size-checked on a Bioanalyzer 2100, and measured again with the KAPA Library Quantification kit. Every immunoSEQ 96-well plate was sequenced on a separate single-read 150-cycle Illumina NextSeq 550 flow cell. The study's own analysis went as follows. Because only junctional sequences without quality scores were contained in the immunoSEQ output, filtering matching that applied to full-length reads could not be performed. To assign V/J genes and CDR3, sequences were annotated against IMGT germline references using PyIR, a Python wrapper for IgBLAST v1.9. Reads with weak V/J assignments (E-value above 1e-6), missing CDR3, stop codons, out-of-frame junctions, or ambiguous translated residues were removed. V3J clonotypes were defined as sequences sharing the same inferred V gene, J gene, and CDR3 amino acid sequence. The percentage overlap between two repertoires was calculated by dividing the number of shared unique clonotypes by the size of the smaller repertoire. Richness of each repertoire was evaluated using RTK rarefaction, the Chao1 estimator, and Recon v2.1 estimates of unobserved clonotypes. Generation probabilities were computed with OLGA for all TCRbeta clonotypes obtained by the gDNA method from a few donors. The immuneACCESS repertoire file appears here via TCRdb, limited to in-frame rearrangements. These files lack a portion of the clones; in checked studies, under half of the deficit traces to unresolved V genes, and the cause of the others is not known. V and J calls and clone size are as listed in that table; D and trimming were resolved from the DNA. Recorded for this sample are over a million clones; roughly 96% of them occurred a single time. The biggest ten clones account for about 1.2% of the sample.

This sequence originates from a man aged 25 to 40 in good health. The chain was built from TRBV6-6 and TRBJ2-7; the D gene is perhaps TRBD1 or TRBD2, as each covers 6 bases. What was sequenced was naive CD4+ T cells sorted from blood. Reading the label with the study, this specimen's cell subset or site is: CD45RA+ positively selected. The CDR3 is CASSYSRGEPYEQYF. The sequence in DNA is TGTGCCAGCAGTTACTCGAGGGGGGAACCCTACGAGCAGTACTTC.